The sequence of this T cell receptor (beta chain) was determined in a study of T cell changes during pregnancy in multiple sclerosis. Assay used: immunoSEQ multiplex PCR; TCRdb lists only in-frame clones, some missing. The sample has tens of thousands of clones, roughly 93% seen once. The CDR3 is 14 amino acids. The germline CDR1 and CDR2 sequences are SGHVS and FNYEAQ. The junction had 5 bases not matched to a gene; V was cut back by 5 bases and J by 7 bases. Source: peripheral blood, taken in the second trimester of pregnancy. The genes are TRBV7-6 and TRBJ1-4; the match to TRBD1 covers 9 bases. This TCR was recovered from a female donor with multiple sclerosis, enrolled in a pregnancy study. The CDR3, as DNA: TGTGCCAGCAGCCTAACAGGGGGCGGTGAAAAACTGTTTTTT. Encoded protein: CASSLTGGGEKLFF.